The T cell receptor (beta chain) described here comes from a study of blood T cell repertoires in COVID-19. Germline CDR1 is MDHEN and CDR2 is SYDVKM. Between the trimmed V and J ends, which lost 7 bases and 1 base, there was a span of 16 bases. This CDR3 has 15 amino acids. Here immunoSEQ multiplex PCR was the method, and the copy in TCRdb shows in-frame clones only, minus some. The sample includes approximately 150,000 clones, 70% to 90% of them seen just once. Residents of about two dozen US areas, aged about 18 to 95 years, made up the participants. Two consecutive negative NP/OP PCR tests, clearance, or resolved symptoms defined Cohort 3 recovery.

This sequence was found in a woman aged 40 to 50 who had recovered from COVID-19. Sample: PBMCs or T cells enriched from blood (not recorded which). The chain carries TRBV28 and TRBJ1-1, with D tentatively TRBD1 (6 bases). The CDR3 loop reads CASTGEGDENTEAFF. For the CDR3, the DNA is TGTGCCAGCACCGGGGAGGGGGACGAGAACACTGAAGCTTTCTTT.